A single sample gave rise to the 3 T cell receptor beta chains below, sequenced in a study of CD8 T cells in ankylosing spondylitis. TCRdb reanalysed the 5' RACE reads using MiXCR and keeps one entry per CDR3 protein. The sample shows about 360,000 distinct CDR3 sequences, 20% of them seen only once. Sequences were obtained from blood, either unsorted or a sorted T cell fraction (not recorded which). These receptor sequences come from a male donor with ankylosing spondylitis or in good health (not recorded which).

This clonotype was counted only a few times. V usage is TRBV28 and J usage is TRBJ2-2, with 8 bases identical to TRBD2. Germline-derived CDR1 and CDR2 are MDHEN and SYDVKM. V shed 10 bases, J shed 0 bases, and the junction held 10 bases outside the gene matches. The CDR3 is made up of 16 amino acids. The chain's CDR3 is CATWGSGGSNTGELFF. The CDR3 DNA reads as TGTGCCACCTGGGGCAGCGGGGGCTCGAACACCGGGGAGCTGTTTTTT.

The CDR3 loop reads CASSSEGPSYWAQYF. The CDR3 DNA reads as TGCGCCAGCAGTTCGGAGGGTCCTAGTTATTGGGCCCAGTACTTC. The chain carries TRBV5-1 and TRBJ2-5; a weak D match, TRBD2 (6 bases). The CDR3 is 15 amino acids. Germline CDR1 SGHRS, CDR2 YFSETQ. V was trimmed by 5 bases and J by 9 bases, leaving 23 bases between them.

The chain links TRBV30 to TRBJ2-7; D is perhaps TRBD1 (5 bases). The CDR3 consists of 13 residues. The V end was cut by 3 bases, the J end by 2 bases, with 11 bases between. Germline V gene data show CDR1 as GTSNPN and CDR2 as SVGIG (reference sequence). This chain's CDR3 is CAWSDSLTYEQYF. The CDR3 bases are TGTGCCTGGAGCGACAGTTTGACCTACGAGCAGTACTTC.